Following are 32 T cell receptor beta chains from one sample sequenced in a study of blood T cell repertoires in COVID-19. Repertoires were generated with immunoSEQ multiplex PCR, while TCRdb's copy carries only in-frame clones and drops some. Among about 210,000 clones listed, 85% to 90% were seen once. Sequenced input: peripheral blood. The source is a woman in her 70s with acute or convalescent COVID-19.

Written as DNA, the CDR3 is TGTGCCAGCAGCCCAAGACGGGGACAGGGCACTGAAGCTTTCTTT. Encoded protein: CASSPRRGQGTEAFF. The chain links TRBV7-6 to TRBJ1-1; 9 nucleotides align to TRBD1. After removal of 5 bases from V and 4 bases from J, the junction contained 8 bases not matched to a gene. This CDR3 has 15 amino acids. Germline V gene lookup returns CDR1 SGHVS and CDR2 FNYEAQ.

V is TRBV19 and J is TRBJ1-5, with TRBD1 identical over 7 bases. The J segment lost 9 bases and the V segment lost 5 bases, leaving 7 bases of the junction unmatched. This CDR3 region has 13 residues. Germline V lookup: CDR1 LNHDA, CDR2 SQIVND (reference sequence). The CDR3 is CASSSGQDRPQHF. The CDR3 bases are TGTGCCAGTAGTTCCGGACAGGATCGGCCCCAGCATTTT.

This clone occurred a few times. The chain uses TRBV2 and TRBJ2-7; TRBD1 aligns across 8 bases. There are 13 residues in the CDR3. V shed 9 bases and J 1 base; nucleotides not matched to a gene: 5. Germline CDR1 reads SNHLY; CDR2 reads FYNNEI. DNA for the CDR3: TGTGCCAGTACCGGGACAGGTTCCTACGAGCAGTACTTC. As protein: CASTGTGSYEQYF.

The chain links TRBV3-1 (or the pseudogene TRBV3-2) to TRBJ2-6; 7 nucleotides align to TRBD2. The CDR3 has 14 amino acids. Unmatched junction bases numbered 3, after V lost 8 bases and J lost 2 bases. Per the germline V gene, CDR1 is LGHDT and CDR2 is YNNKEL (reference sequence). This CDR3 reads CASGAGAGANVLTF. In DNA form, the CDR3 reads TGTGCCAGCGGGGCGGGGGCTGGGGCCAACGTCCTGACTTTC.

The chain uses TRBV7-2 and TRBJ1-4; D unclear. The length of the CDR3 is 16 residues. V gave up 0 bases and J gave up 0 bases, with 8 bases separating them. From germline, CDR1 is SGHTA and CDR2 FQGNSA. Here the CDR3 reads CASSLAMRATNEKLFF. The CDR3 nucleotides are TGTGCCAGCAGCTTAGCGATGAGGGCAACTAATGAAAAACTGTTTTTT.

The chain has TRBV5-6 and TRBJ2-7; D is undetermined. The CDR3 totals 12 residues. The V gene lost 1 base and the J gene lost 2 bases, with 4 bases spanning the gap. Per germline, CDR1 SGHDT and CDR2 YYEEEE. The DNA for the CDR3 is TGTGCCAGCAGCTTGTCAGCCTACGAGCAGTACTTC. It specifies CASSLSAYEQYF.

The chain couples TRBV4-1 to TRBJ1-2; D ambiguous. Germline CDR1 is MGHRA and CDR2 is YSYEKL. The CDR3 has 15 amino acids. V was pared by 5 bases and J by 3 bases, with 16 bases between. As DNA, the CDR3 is TGCGCCAGCAGCTTGCTAGCGGGAATGGACTATGGCTACACCTTC. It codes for CASSLLAGMDYGYTF.

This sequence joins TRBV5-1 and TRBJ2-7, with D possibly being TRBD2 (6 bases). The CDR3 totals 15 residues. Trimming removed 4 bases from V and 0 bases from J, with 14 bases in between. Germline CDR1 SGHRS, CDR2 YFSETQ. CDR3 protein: CASSPEGAGSYEQYF. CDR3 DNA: TGCGCCAGCAGCCCGGAGGGTGCAGGCTCCTACGAGCAGTACTTC.

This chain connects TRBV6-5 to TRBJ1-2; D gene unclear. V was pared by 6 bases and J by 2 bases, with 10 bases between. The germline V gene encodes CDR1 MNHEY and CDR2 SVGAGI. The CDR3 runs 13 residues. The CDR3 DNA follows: TGTGCCAGCAGCCGGACTCTCAACTATGGCTACACCTTC. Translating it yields CASSRTLNYGYTF.

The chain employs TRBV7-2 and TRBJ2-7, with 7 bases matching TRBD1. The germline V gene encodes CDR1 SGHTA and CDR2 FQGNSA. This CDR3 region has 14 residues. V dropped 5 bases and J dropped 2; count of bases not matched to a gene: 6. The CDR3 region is CASSMTGLPYEQYF. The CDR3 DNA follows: TGTGCCAGCAGCATGACAGGGTTGCCCTACGAGCAGTACTTC.

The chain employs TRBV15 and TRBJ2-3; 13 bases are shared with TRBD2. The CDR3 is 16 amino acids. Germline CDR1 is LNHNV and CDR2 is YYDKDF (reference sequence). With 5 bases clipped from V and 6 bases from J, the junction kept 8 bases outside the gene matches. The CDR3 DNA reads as TGTGCCACCAGCGAGGGACTAGCGGGAAATGTTGATACGCAGTATTTT. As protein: CATSEGLAGNVDTQYF.

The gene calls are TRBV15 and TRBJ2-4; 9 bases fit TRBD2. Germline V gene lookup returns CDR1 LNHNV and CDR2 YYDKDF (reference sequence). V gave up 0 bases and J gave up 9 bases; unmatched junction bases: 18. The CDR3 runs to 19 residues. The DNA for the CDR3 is TGTGCCACCAGCAGAGACAGTAGGTCTAGCGGGACGCCGGGGATCATTCAGTACTTC. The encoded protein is CATSRDSRSSGTPGIIQYF.

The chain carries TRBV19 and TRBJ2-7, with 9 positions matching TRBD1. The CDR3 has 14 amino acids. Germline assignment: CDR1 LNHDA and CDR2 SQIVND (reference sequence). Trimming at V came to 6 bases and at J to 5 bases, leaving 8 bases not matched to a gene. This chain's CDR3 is CASSLRDRVHEQYF. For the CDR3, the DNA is TGTGCCAGTAGCCTCCGGGACAGGGTACACGAGCAGTACTTC.

CDR3 loop: CASSRWGTGSNTGELFF. DNA of the CDR3: TGTGCCAGCAGTCGCTGGGGGACAGGGAGTAACACCGGGGAGCTGTTTTTT. The V and J genes are TRBV6-4 and TRBJ2-2, with TRBD1 identical over 9 bases. This CDR3 has 17 amino acids. J lost 2 bases, V lost 5 bases, and 9 bases had no gene match. Germline loops: CDR1 MRHNA, CDR2 SNTAGT.

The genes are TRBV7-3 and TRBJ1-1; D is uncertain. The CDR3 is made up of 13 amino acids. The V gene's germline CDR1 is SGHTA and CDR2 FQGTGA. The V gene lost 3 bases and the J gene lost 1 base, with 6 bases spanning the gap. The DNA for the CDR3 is TGTGCCAGCAGCTTGGGCAGGAACACTGAAGCTTTCTTT. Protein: CASSLGRNTEAFF.

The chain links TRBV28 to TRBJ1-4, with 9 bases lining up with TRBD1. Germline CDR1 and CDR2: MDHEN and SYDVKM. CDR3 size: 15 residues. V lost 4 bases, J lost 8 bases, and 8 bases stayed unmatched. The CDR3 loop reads CASSSGGQGEEKLFF. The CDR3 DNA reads TGTGCCAGCAGTTCTGGGGGACAGGGTGAGGAAAAACTGTTTTTT.

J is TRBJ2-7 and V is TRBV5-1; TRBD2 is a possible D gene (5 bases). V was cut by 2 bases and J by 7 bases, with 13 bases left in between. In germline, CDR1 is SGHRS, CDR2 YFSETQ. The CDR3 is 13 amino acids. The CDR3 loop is CASSFGVPDEQYF. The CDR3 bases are TGCGCCAGCAGCTTCGGGGTCCCAGATGAGCAGTACTTC.

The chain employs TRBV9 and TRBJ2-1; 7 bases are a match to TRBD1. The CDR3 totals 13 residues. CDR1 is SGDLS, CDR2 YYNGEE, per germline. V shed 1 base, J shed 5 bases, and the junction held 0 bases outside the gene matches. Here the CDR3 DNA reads TGTGCCAGCAGCGTAACAGGGGACAATGAGCAGTTCTTC. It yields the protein CASSVTGDNEQFF. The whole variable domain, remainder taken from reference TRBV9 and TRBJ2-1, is DSGVTQTPKHLITATGQRVTLRCSPRSGDLSVYWYQQSLDQGLQFLIQYYNGEERAKGNILERFSAQQFPDLHSELNLSSLELGDSALYFCASSVTGDNEQFFGPGTRLTVL.

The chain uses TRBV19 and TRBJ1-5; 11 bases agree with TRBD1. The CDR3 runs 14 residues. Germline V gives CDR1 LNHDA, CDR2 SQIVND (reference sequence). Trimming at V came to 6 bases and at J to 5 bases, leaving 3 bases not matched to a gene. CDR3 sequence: CASRWDRGDQPQHF. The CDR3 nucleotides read TGTGCCAGTAGATGGGACAGGGGGGATCAGCCCCAGCATTTT.

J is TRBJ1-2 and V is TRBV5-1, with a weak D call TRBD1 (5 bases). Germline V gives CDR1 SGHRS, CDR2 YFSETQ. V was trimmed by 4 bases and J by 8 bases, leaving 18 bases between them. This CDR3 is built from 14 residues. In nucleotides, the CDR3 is TGCGCCAGCAGCCCCCGTGGAGGGGCGAACGGCTACACCTTC. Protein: CASSPRGGANGYTF.

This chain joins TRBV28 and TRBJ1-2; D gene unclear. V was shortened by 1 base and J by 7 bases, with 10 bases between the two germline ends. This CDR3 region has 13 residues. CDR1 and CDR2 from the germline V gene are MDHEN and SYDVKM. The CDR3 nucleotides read TGTGCCAGCAGTTTATTGGCAGGATCTGGCTACACCTTC. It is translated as CASSLLAGSGYTF.

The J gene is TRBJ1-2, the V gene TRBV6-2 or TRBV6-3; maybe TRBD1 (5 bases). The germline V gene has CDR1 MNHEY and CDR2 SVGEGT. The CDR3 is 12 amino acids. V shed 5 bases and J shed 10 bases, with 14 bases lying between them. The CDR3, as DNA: TGTGCCAGCAGTAGACCCGACAGCTACTACACCTTC. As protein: CASSRPDSYYTF.

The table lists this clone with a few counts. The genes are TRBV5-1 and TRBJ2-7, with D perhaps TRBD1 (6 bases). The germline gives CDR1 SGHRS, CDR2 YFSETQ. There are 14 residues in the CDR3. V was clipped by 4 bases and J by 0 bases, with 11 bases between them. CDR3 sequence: CASSRTGSSYEQYF. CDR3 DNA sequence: TGCGCCAGCAGCCGCACAGGGAGCTCCTACGAGCAGTACTTC.

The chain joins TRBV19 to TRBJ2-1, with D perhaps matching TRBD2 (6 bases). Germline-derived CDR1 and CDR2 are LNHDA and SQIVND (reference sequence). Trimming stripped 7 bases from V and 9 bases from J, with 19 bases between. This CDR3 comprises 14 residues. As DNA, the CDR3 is TGTGCCAGTACGGAGACTAGATTCCACCCTGAGCAGTTCTTC. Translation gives CASTETRFHPEQFF.

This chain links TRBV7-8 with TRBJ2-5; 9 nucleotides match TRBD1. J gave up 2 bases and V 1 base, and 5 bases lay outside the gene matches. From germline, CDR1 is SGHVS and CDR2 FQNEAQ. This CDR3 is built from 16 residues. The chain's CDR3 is CASSLDDRGGQETQYF. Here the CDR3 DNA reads TGTGCCAGCAGCTTAGATGACAGGGGGGGTCAAGAGACCCAGTACTTC.

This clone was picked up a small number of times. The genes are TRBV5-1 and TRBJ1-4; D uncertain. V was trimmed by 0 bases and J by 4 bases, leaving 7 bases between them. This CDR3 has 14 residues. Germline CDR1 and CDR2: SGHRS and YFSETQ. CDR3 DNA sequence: TGCGCCAGCAGCTTGGGTCCCGGTAATGAAAAACTGTTTTTT. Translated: CASSLGPGNEKLFF. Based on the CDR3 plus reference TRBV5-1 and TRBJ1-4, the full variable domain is KAGVTQTPRYLIKTRGQQVTLSCSPISGHRSVSWYQQTPGQGLQFLFEYFSETQRNKGNFPGRFSGRQFSNSRSEMNVSTLELGDSALYLCASSLGPGNEKLFFGSGTQLSVL.

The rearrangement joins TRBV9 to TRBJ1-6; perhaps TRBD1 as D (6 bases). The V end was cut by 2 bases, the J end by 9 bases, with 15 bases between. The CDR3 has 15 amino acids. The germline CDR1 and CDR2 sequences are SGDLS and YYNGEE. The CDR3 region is CASSVTDSLGSPLHF. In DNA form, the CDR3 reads TGTGCCAGCAGCGTGACGGACAGCTTAGGTTCACCCCTCCACTTT.

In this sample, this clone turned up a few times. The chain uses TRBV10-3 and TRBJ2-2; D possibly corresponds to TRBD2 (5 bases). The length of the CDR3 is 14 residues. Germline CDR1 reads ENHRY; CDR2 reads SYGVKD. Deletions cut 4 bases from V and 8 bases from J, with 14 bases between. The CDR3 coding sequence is TGTGCCATCAGTGTAAGGACTGCTAATGGGGAGCTGTTTTTT. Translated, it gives CAISVRTANGELFF.

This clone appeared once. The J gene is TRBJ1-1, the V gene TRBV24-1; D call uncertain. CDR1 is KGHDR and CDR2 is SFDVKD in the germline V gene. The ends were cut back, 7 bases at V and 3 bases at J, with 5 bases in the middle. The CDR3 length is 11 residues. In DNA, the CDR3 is TGTGCCACCAGACCAGACACTGAAGCTTTCTTT. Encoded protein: CATRPDTEAFF.

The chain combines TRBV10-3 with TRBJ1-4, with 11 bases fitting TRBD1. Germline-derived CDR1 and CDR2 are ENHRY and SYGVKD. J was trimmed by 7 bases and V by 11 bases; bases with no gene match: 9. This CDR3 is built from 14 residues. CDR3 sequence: CASRGQGAGEKLFF. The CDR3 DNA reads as TGTGCCTCACGAGGACAGGGGGCGGGTGAAAAACTGTTTTTT.

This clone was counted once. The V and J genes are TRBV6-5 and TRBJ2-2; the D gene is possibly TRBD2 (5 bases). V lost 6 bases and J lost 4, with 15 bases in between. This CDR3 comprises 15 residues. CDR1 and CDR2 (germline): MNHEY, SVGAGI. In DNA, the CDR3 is TGTGCCAGCAGCGCGCGAGGGTTTAGCACCGGGGAGCTGTTTTTT. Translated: CASSARGFSTGELFF.

DNA of the CDR3: TGTGCCAGCAGCCTTGCGGTCTACGAGCAGTACTTC. Its protein product is CASSLAVYEQYF. The chain is built from TRBV6-5 and TRBJ2-7; D call uncertain. The V gene lost 6 bases and the J gene lost 3 bases, with 9 bases spanning the gap. Germline CDR1 is MNHEY and CDR2 is SVGAGI. The CDR3 spans 12 residues.